The 9 T cell receptor beta chains presented below share a single source sample, sequenced in a study of blood T cell repertoires in COVID-19. Sequencing was performed with immunoSEQ multiplex PCR; in TCRdb, only in-frame clones are kept and a portion is missing. This sample has fewer than 350,000 clones; approximately 91% occur once, and the top ten carry under 3%. Sequenced: PBMCs or T cells enriched from blood (not recorded which). The receptors stem from a woman aged 40 to 55 with acute COVID-19.

The chain carries TRBV6-2 or TRBV6-3 and TRBJ2-7; D is possibly TRBD2 (6 bases). This CDR3 contains 17 residues. Germline V gene lookup returns CDR1 MNHEY and CDR2 SVGEGT. With 2 bases removed from V and 3 bases from J, the gap between germline ends came to 20 bases. CDR3 DNA sequence: TGTGCCAGCAGTTACGGAGGTAGCGGCCCAAAGGGCTACGAGCAGTACTTC. It specifies CASSYGGSGPKGYEQYF.

The chain couples TRBV5-4 to TRBJ1-3, with D perhaps matching TRBD1 (5 bases). The CDR3 is made up of 14 amino acids. The germline V and J ends were trimmed by 2 bases and 3 bases, with 9 bases remaining between them. Germline values: CDR1 SGHNT, CDR2 YYREEE (reference sequence). The CDR3 region has the DNA TGTGCCAGCAGCTTCTCCGACAGTGGAAACACCATATATTTT. It encodes CASSFSDSGNTIYF.

The chain employs TRBV12-3 or TRBV12-4 and TRBJ2-7, with 8 positions matching TRBD2. The CDR3 has 13 amino acids. The J segment lost 5 bases and the V segment lost 3 bases, leaving 3 bases of the junction unmatched. CDR3 residues: CASSFSGGNEQYF. For the CDR3, the DNA is TGTGCCAGCAGTTTCAGCGGGGGAAACGAGCAGTACTTC.

V gene TRBV7-9 combines with J gene TRBJ1-5; D is unclear. V was shortened by 5 bases and J by 7 bases, with 9 bases between the two germline ends. The germline V gene encodes CDR1 SEHNR and CDR2 FQNEAQ (reference sequence). This CDR3 has 12 residues. Here the CDR3 reads CASSRGIQPQHF. CDR3 bases: TGTGCCAGCAGCCGAGGGATACAGCCCCAGCATTTT. Full variable domain (remainder filled in from reference TRBV7-9 and TRBJ1-5): DTGVSQNPRHKITKRGQNVTFRCDPISEHNRLYWYRQTLGQGPEFLTYFQNEAQLEKSRLLSDRFSAERPKGSFSTLEIQRTEQGDSAMYLCASSRGIQPQHFGDGTRLSIL.

This chain joins TRBV10-3 and TRBJ1-2; possibly TRBD1 for D (5 bases). The V gene lost 3 bases and the J gene lost 5 bases, with 13 bases spanning the gap. CDR3 length equals 14 residues. Germline V CDR1 and CDR2: ENHRY, SYGVKD. CDR3 residues: CAISEDSNSYGYTF. CDR3 bases: TGTGCCATCAGTGAAGACAGTAACTCTTATGGCTACACCTTC.

CDR3: CASSQGGEGLQYF. The CDR3 nucleotides are TGTGCCAGCAGCCAGGGAGGGGAGGGTCTTCAGTACTTC. The chain employs TRBV7-8 and TRBJ2-7, with TRBD2 matching 7 bases. V shed 5 bases and J 10 bases; nucleotides not matched to a gene: 11. Looked up from germline, CDR1 is SGHVS and CDR2 is FQNEAQ. The CDR3 runs to 13 residues.

The chain has TRBV2 and TRBJ1-5; no clear D. Trimming removed 6 bases at V and 6 bases at J, with 9 bases between. CDR3 length: 12 residues. CDR1 and CDR2 from the germline V gene are SNHLY and FYNNEI. CDR3 coding DNA: TGTGCCAGCAGACCTAGAGGTCAGCCCCAGCATTTT. Amino acid sequence: CASRPRGQPQHF. The complete variable domain, with remaining parts taken from reference TRBV2 and TRBJ1-5, reads EPEVTQTPSHQVTQMGQEVILRCVPISNHLYFYWYRQILGQKVEFLVSFYNNEISEKSEIFDDQFSVERPDGSNFTLKIRSTKLEDSAMYFCASRPRGQPQHFGDGTRLSIL.

V usage is TRBV27 and J usage is TRBJ1-2; tentatively, D is TRBD1 (6 bases). CDR1 MNHEY and CDR2 SMNVEV come from the germline V gene (reference sequence). There are 14 residues in the CDR3. The V end lost 0 bases, the J end lost 7 bases, and 12 bases lay between the germline ends. This CDR3 reads CASSLSNYRAGYTF. The CDR3 nucleotides read TGTGCCAGCAGTTTATCCAACTACAGGGCTGGCTACACCTTC.

The gene calls are TRBV6-2 or TRBV6-3 and TRBJ1-2; the match to TRBD1 covers 8 bases. CDR1 is MNHEY, CDR2 SVGEGT, per germline. This CDR3 region has 12 residues. Trimming removed 5 bases from V and 5 bases from J; junction bases left unmatched: 1. The CDR3 reads CASSTGGYGYTF. In nucleotides, the CDR3 is TGTGCCAGCAGTACAGGGGGATATGGCTACACCTTC.